Sequencing of this T cell receptor (beta chain) was carried out in a study of T cells in localized non-small cell lung cancer. General study results and limits: With higher T cell density in blood came longer overall survival. Across samples, adjacent lung featured a median roughly 56 of the top 100 tumor clones.

Assay: immunoSEQ multiplex PCR; the TCRdb copy retains only in-frame clones and omits some. The sample includes 1,100 or so clones, 15% to 20% seen only once; the top ten take approximately 15%. Losses at the gene ends were 7 bases for V and 4 bases for J; bases not matched to a gene: 13. From germline, CDR1 is MNHGY and CDR2 SAAAGT. The CDR3 totals 17 residues. There are a few counts of this clone. Its antigen is not known. This TCR came from a woman aged 40-69 years with stage II lung adenocarcinoma. J is TRBJ1-1 and V is TRBV6-8; TRBD1 aligns across 12 bases. The input for sequencing was lung tumor tissue, taken before any cancer treatment. CDR3: CASTLSRDRGRVTEAFF. The DNA for the CDR3 is TGTGCCAGCACCTTGAGTCGGGACAGGGGGCGGGTCACTGAAGCTTTCTTT.